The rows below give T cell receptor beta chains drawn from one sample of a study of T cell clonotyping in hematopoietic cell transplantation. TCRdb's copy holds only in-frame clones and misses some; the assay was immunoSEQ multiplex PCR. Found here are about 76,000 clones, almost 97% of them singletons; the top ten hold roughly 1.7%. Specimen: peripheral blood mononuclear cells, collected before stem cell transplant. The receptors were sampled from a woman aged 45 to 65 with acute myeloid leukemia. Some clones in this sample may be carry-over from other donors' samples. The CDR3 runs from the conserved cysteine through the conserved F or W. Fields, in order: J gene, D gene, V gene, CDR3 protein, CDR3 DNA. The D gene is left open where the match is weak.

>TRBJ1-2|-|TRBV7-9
CASSLVPENYGYTF
TGTGCCAGCAGCTTAGTGCCAGAGAACTATGGCTACACCTTC
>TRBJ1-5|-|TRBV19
CASSILGTASNQPQHF
TGTGCCAGTAGTATACTCGGGACCGCCAGCAATCAGCCCCAGCATTTT
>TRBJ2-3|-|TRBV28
CASSFLSGTDTQYF
TGTGCCAGCAGTTTCCTATCGGGTACAGATACGCAGTATTTT
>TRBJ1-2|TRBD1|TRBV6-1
CASSGQGDYGYTF
TGTGCCAGCAGTGGACAGGGCGACTATGGCTACACCTTC
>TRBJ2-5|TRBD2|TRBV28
CASSPPRTSGRAETQYF
TGTGCCAGCAGTCCCCCTCGGACTAGCGGGAGAGCGGAGACCCAGTACTTC
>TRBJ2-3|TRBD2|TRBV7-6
CASSLGAGVTDTQYF
TGTGCCAGCAGCTTAGGAGCGGGAGTAACAGATACGCAGTATTTT
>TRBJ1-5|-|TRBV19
CASDLVWTESNQPQHF
TGTGCCAGTGACCTAGTTTGGACAGAGAGCAATCAGCCCCAGCATTTT
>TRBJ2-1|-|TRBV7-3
CASSLNSNEQFF
TGTGCCAGCAGCTTAAATTCCAATGAGCAGTTCTTC
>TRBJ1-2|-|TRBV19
CASSTRERGYTF
TGTGCCAGTAGTACAAGGGAGCGTGGCTACACCTTC
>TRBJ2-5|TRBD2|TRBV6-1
CASSESSGRPLGTQYF
TGTGCCAGCAGTGAATCTAGCGGGAGGCCATTAGGGACCCAGTACTTC
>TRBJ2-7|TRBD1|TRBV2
CASRDDRDQQYF
TGTGCCAGCAGGGACGACAGGGACCAGCAGTACTTC
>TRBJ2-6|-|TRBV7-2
CASSLQALSGANVLTF
TGTGCCAGCAGCTTGCAAGCCCTCTCTGGGGCCAACGTCCTGACTTTC
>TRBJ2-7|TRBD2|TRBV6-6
CASARAGLAPEQYF
TGTGCCAGTGCCCGGGCGGGACTAGCCCCCGAGCAGTACTTC
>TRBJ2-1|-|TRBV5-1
CASSLRAEQFF
TGCGCCAGCAGCTTGCGGGCTGAGCAGTTCTTC
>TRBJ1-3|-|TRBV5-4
CASSHYSGHSGNTIYF
TGTGCCAGCAGTCATTATTCCGGCCACTCTGGAAACACCATATATTTT
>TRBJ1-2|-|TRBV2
CASSSGGGYGYTF
TGTGCCAGCAGCAGTGGGGGCGGATATGGCTACACCTTC